The sequence of this T cell receptor (beta chain) was determined in a study of blood T cells in healthy people across ages. Together with a sample-barcoded 5' primer, a J-beta primer mix was included in a second PCR lasting roughly 6 to 12 cycles. TCRdb used MiXCR to reprocess the 5' RACE reads, holding one entry per CDR3 protein. The data show 730,000 or so distinct CDR3 sequences, 40% to 45% seen once. This sequence was found in a woman aged 55-69 years in good health. Material: blood.

CDR3 DNA: TGCGCCAGCAGCGAGGACTTGCCCTCCTACGAGCAGTACTTC. It yields the protein CASSEDLPSYEQYF. The chain recombines TRBV5-1 with TRBJ2-7; a possible D gene is TRBD2 (5 bases). This CDR3 is built from 14 residues. Germline V gives CDR1 SGHRS, CDR2 YFSETQ. V was cut by 4 bases and J by 0 bases, with 11 bases left in between.